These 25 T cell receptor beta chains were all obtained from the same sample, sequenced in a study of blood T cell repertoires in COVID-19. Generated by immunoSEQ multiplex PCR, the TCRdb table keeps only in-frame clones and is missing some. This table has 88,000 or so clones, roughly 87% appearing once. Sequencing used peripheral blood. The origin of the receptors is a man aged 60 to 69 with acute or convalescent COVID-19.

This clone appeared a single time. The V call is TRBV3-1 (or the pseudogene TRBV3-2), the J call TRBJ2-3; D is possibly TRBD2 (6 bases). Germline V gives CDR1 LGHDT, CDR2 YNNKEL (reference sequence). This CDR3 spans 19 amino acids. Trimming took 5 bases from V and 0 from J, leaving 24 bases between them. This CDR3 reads CASSTKAPRLDTSTDTQYF. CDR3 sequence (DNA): TGTGCCAGCAGCACCAAAGCCCCCCGACTAGACACAAGCACAGATACGCAGTATTTT.

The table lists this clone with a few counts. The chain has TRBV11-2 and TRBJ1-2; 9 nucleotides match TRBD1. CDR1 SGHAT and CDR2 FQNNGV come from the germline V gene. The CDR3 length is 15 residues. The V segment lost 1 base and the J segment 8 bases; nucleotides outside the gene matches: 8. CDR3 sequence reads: CASSLAGQGLGGYTF. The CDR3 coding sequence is TGTGCCAGCAGCTTAGCGGGACAGGGATTAGGCGGCTACACCTTC.

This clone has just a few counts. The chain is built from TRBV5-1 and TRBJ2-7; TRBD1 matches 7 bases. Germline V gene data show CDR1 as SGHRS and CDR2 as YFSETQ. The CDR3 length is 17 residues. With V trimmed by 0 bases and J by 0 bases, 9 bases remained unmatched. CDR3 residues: CASSLGQGYSTSYEQYF. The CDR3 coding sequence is TGCGCCAGCAGCTTGGGACAGGGTTATTCAACCTCCTACGAGCAGTACTTC.

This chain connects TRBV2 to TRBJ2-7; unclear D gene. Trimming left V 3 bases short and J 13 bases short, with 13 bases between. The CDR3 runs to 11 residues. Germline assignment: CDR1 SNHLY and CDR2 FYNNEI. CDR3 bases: TGTGCCAGCAGTGAGTACGGGTCGGGTTACTTC. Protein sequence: CASSEYGSGYF.

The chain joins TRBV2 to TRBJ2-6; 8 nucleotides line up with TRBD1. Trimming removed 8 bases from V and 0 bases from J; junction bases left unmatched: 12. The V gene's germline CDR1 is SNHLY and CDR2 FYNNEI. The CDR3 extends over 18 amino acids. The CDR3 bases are TGTGCCAGCCGACTGGGAGGACAGGGCCCCTCTGGGGCCAACGTCCTGACTTTC. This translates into CASRLGGQGPSGANVLTF.

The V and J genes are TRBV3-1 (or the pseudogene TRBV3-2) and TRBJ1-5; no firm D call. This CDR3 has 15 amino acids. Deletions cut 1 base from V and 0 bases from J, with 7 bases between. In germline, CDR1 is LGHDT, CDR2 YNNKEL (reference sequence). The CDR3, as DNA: TGTGCCAGCAGCCAAGGGGCAGCTAGCAATCAGCCCCAGCATTTT. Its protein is CASSQGAASNQPQHF.

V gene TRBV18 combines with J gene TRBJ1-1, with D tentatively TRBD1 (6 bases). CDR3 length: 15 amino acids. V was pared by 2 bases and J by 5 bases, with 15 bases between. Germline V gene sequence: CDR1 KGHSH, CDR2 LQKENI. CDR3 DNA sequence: TGTGCCAGCTCACCATGGACACAGGGTGGTACTGAAGCTTTCTTT. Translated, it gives CASSPWTQGGTEAFF. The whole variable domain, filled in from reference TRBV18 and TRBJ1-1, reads NAGVMQNPRHLVRRRGQEARLRCSPMKGHSHVYWYRQLPEEGLKFMVYLQKENIIDESGMPKERFSAEFPKEGPSILRIQQVVRGDSAAYFCASSPWTQGGTEAFFGQGTRLTVV.

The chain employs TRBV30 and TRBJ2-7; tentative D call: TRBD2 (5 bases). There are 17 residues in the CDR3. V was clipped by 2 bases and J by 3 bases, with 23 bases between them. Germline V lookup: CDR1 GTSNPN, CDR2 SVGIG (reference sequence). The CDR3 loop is CAWSKPPPVRRNYEQYF. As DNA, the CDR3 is TGTGCCTGGAGTAAACCCCCTCCCGTCAGGAGGAACTACGAGCAGTACTTC. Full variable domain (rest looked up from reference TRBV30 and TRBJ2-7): SQTIHQWPATLVQPVGSPLSLECTVEGTSNPNLYWYRQAAGRGLQLLFYSVGIGQISSEVPQNLSASRPQDRQFILSSKKLLLSDSGFYLCAWSKPPPVRRNYEQYFGPGTRLTVT.

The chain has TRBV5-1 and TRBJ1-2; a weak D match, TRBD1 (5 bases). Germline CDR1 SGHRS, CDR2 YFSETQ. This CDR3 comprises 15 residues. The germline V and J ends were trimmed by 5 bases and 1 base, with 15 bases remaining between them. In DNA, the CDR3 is TGCGCCAGCAGACCCGGGACTGACCTTAACTATGGCTACACCTTC. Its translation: CASRPGTDLNYGYTF.

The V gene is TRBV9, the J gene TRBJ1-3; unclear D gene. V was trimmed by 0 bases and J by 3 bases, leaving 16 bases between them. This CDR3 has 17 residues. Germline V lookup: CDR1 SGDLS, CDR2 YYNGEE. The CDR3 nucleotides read TGTGCCAGCAGCGTAGGGGTCGGGAGGGCTTATGGAAACACCATATATTTT. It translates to CASSVGVGRAYGNTIYF.

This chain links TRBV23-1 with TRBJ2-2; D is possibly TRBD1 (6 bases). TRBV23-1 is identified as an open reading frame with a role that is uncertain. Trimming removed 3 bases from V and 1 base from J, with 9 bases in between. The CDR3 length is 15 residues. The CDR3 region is CASSQPGQNTGELFF. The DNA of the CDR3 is TGCGCCAGCAGTCAGCCGGGACAGAACACCGGGGAGCTGTTTTTT.

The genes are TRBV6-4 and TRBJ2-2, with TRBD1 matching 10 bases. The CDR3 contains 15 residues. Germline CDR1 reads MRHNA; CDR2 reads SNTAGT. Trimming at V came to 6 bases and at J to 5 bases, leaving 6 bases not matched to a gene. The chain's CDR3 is CASRERQGATGELFF. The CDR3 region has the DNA TGTGCCAGCAGAGAGAGACAGGGGGCAACCGGGGAGCTGTTTTTT.

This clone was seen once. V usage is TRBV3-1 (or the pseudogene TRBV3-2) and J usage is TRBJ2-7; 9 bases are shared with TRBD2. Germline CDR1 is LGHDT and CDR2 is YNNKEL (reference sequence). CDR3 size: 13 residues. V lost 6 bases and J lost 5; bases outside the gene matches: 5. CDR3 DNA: TGTGCCAGCAGACTTAGCGGGAGAGACGAGCAGTACTTC. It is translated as CASRLSGRDEQYF.

The CDR3 loop is CASSLGVEGGTEAFF. DNA for the CDR3: TGCGCCAGCAGCTTGGGAGTCGAAGGGGGCACTGAAGCTTTCTTT. The chain has TRBV5-1 and TRBJ1-1; TRBD1 might be the D (6 bases). V lost 0 bases, J lost 4 bases, and 13 bases lay in between. Per germline, CDR1 SGHRS and CDR2 YFSETQ. This CDR3 comprises 15 residues.

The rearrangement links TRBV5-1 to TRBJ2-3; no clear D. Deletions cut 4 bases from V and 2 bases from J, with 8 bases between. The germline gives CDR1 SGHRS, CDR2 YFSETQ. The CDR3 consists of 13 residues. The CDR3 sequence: CASSGQSTDTQYF. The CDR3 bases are TGCGCCAGCAGCGGCCAATCCACAGATACGCAGTATTTT.

The CDR3, as DNA: TGTGCCTGGAGGCGAAAAGGGGTCAGCACAGATACGCAGTATTTT. Its protein product is CAWRRKGVSTDTQYF. This rearrangement joins TRBV30 to TRBJ2-3, with D possibly TRBD1 on 5 matching bases. The CDR3 has 15 amino acids. Trimming pared 3 bases from V and 0 bases from J, leaving 13 bases between. CDR1 and CDR2 from the germline V gene are GTSNPN and SVGIG (reference sequence).

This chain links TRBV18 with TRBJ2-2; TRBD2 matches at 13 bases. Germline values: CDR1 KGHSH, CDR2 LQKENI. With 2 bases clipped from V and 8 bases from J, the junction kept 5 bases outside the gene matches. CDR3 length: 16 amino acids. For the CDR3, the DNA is TGTGCCAGCTCACCATGGACTAGCGGGAGACCTGGGGAGCTGTTTTTT. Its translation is CASSPWTSGRPGELFF. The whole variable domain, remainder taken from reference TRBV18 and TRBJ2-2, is NAGVMQNPRHLVRRRGQEARLRCSPMKGHSHVYWYRQLPEEGLKFMVYLQKENIIDESGMPKERFSAEFPKEGPSILRIQQVVRGDSAAYFCASSPWTSGRPGELFFGEGSRLTVL.

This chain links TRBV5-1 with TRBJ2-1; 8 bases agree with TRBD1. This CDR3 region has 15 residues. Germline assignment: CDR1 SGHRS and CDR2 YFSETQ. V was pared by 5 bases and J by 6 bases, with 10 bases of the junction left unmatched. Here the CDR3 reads CASSQIGQGGNEQFF. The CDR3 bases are TGCGCCAGCAGTCAGATCGGACAGGGCGGCAATGAGCAGTTCTTC.

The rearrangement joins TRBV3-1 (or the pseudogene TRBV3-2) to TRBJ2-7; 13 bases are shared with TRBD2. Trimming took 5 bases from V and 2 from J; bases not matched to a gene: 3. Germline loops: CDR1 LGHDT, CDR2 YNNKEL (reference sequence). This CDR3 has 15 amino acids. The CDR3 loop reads CASSSGLAGAYEQYF. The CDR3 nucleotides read TGTGCCAGCAGCTCTGGACTAGCGGGGGCCTACGAGCAGTACTTC.

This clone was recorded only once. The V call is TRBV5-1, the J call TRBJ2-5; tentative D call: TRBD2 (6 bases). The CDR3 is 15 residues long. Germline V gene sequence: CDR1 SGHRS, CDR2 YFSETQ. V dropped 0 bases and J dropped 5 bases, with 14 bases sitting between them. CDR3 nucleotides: TGCGCCAGCAGCTTGGATCCGGGAGTAATGGAGACCCAGTACTTC. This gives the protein CASSLDPGVMETQYF.

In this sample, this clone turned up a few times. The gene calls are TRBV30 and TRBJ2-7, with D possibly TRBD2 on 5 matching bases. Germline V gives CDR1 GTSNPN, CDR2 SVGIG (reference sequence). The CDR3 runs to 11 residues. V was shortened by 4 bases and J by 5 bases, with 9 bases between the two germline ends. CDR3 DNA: TGTGCCTGGAAAGGGAGCCACGAGCAGTACTTC. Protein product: CAWKGSHEQYF.

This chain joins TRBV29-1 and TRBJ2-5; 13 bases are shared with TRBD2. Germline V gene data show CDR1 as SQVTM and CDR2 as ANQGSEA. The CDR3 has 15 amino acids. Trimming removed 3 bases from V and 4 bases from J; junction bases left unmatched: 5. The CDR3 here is CSVDGLAGVRETQYF. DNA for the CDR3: TGCAGCGTTGATGGACTAGCGGGGGTCCGAGAGACCCAGTACTTC. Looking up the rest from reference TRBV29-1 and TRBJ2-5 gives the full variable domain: SAVISQKPSRDICQRGTSLTIQCQVDSQVTMMFWYRQQPGQSLTLIATANQGSEATYESGFVIDKFPISRPNLTFSTLTVSNMSPEDSSIYLCSVDGLAGVRETQYFGPGTRLLVL.

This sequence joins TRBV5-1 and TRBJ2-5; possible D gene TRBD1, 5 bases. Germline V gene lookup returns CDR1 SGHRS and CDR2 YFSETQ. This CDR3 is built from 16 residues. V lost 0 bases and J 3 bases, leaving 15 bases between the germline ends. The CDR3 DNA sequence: TGCGCCAGCAGCTTGGTTGTTTCCAGGGCCGAAGAGACCCAGTACTTC. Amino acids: CASSLVVSRAEETQYF.

The CDR3 is CASKPQGNTEAFF. CDR3 sequence (DNA): TGTGCCAGTAAACCGCAGGGAAACACTGAAGCTTTCTTT. The chain uses TRBV4-2 and TRBJ1-1; tentative D call: TRBD1 (5 bases). CDR1 is LGHNA and CDR2 is YNFKEQ in the germline V gene. The CDR3 is 13 amino acids. V shed 9 bases and J shed 2 bases, with 13 bases lying between them.

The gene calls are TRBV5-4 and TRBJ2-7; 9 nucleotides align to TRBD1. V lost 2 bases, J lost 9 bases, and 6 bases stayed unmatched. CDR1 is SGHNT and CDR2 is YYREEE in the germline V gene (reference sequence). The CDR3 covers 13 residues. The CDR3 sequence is CASSFTTGGRQYF. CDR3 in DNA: TGTGCCAGCAGCTTCACGACAGGGGGGAGGCAGTACTTC.